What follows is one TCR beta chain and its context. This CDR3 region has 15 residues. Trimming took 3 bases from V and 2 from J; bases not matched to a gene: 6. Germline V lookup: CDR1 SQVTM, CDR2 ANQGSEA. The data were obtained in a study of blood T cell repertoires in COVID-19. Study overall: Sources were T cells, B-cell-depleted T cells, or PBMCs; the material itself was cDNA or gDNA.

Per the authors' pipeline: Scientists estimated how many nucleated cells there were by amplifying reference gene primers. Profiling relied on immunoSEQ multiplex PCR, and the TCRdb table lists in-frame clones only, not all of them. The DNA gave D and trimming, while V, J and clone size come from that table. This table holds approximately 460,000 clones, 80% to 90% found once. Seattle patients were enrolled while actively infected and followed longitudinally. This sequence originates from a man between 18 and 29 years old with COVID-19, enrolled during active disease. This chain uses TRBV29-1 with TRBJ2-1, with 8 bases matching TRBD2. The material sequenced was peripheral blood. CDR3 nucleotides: TGCAGCGTTGAGATGCGAGCGGGGGCCTACAATGAGCAGTTCTTC. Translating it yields CSVEMRAGAYNEQFF.